The 30 T cell receptor beta chains reported below all come from one sample, sequenced in a study of monozygotic twins with inflammatory bowel disease. One entry per CDR3 protein, without DNA, is what TCRdb gives after re-calling the 5' RACE reads. This sample's table reports some 90,000 distinct CDR3 sequences. Sequencing was done on a sample of blood. Source of these receptors: a human donor with ulcerative colitis or Crohn's disease, or a healthy co-twin of an affected twin (not recorded which).

The rearrangement uses TRBV5-1 and TRBJ1-2; TCRdb picks TRBD1, but there is no DNA to check that call. The CDR3 length is 16 residues. Germline values: CDR1 SGHRS, CDR2 YFSETQ. The CDR3: CASSLTSTDTNYGYTF.

The chain is built from TRBV29-1 and TRBJ2-1; TCRdb names TRBD1, which stays unverified in the absence of DNA. Per germline, CDR1 SQVTM and CDR2 ANQGSEA. The CDR3 is made up of 12 amino acids. The CDR3 protein is CSADRTGNEQFF.

The V and J genes are TRBV5-4 and TRBJ2-5; TCRdb gives TRBD1 as the D gene, but with no DNA this cannot be confirmed. The germline V gene encodes CDR1 SGHNT and CDR2 YYREEE (reference sequence). CDR3 length: 14 residues. Here the CDR3 reads CASRGGGAEETQYF.

V gene TRBV5-1 combines with J gene TRBJ2-3; the D gene TCRdb calls, TRBD1, cannot be checked with no DNA. This CDR3 region has 14 residues. Germline CDR1 SGHRS, CDR2 YFSETQ. CDR3 protein: CASSSGHLTDTQYF.

The rearrangement uses TRBV29-1 and TRBJ2-5; TCRdb's assignment of TRBD2 cannot be checked, as there is no DNA. CDR1 and CDR2 from the germline V gene are SQVTM and ANQGSEA. The CDR3 length is 13 residues. The CDR3 loop is CSVGTSGWETQYF.

The rearrangement joins TRBV5-5 to TRBJ1-5; without DNA, the TCRdb call of TRBD1 cannot be checked. Germline loops: CDR1 SGHKS, CDR2 YYEKEE (reference sequence). The CDR3 contains 16 residues. The CDR3 sequence is CASSSGTPYSNQPQHF.

The chain uses TRBV7-3 and TRBJ2-3; TCRdb's D call, TRBD1, is unchecked because there is no DNA. CDR3 size: 15 residues. The germline gives CDR1 SGHTA, CDR2 FQGTGA. The CDR3 region is CASSPWGGATDTQYF.

The rearrangement uses TRBV25-1 and TRBJ2-7. The CDR3 has 15 amino acids. Per the germline V gene, CDR1 is MGHDK and CDR2 is SYGVNS. CDR3 protein: CASSEFFDATYEQYF.

CDR3: CASSMTAGPEAFF. The V and J genes are TRBV19 and TRBJ1-1; the TCRdb D gene call, TRBD1, has no DNA to confirm it. Germline V lookup: CDR1 LNHDA, CDR2 SQIVND (reference sequence). This CDR3 has 13 amino acids.

V usage is TRBV4-2 and J usage is TRBJ2-2. The CDR3 loop spans 13 amino acids. Germline CDR1 is LGHNA and CDR2 is YNFKEQ. The chain's CDR3 is CASSQKVTGELFF.

The gene calls are TRBV19 and TRBJ2-4; TCRdb picks TRBD2, but there is no DNA to check that call. The CDR3 sequence is 15 residues long. Germline V lookup: CDR1 LNHDA, CDR2 SQIVND (reference sequence). The CDR3 loop is CASRKQSVAKNIQYF.

The V call is TRBV5-4, the J call TRBJ1-1; absent DNA, TCRdb's TRBD1 call cannot be checked. The CDR3 covers 17 residues. Germline V lookup: CDR1 SGHNT, CDR2 YYREEE (reference sequence). CDR3 residues: CASSLAGRERSPGTAFF.

This chain uses TRBV18 with TRBJ1-6; TCRdb's assignment of TRBD1 cannot be checked, as there is no DNA. There are 15 residues in the CDR3. Germline V gene data show CDR1 as KGHSH and CDR2 as LQKENI. The CDR3 region is CASSPQGQGHSPLHF.

The rearrangement uses TRBV27 and TRBJ2-1; the D call of TRBD2 rests on TCRdb alone, since no DNA is present to check it. This CDR3 is 16 amino acids long. From germline, CDR1 is MNHEY and CDR2 SMNVEV (reference sequence). The CDR3 sequence: CASSVKTSGAAPPEFF.

The V and J genes are TRBV5-1 and TRBJ1-1; TCRdb lists TRBD1, though no DNA is available to test this call. The CDR3 covers 13 residues. Per the germline V gene, CDR1 is SGHRS and CDR2 is YFSETQ. CDR3 loop: CASSLWGSAEAFF.

The chain joins TRBV7-2 to TRBJ2-5; TCRdb designates TRBD2, a call that cannot be tested without DNA. The CDR3 runs to 16 residues. From germline, CDR1 is SGHTA and CDR2 FQGNSA. The CDR3 reads CASSLGLAGNQETQYF.

This chain uses TRBV19 with TRBJ1-5. This CDR3 has 15 residues. Germline loops: CDR1 LNHDA, CDR2 SQIVND (reference sequence). The CDR3 reads CASTSRPLSNQPQHF.

This chain links TRBV12-3 or TRBV12-4 with TRBJ2-6; as DNA is missing, the TRBD1 call by TCRdb cannot be tested. The CDR3 is 15 residues long. CDR3 region: CASSSQGTGANVLTF.

The CDR3 protein is CASSAWGKQNTGELFF. This chain links TRBV5-1 with TRBJ2-2. Germline loops: CDR1 SGHRS, CDR2 YFSETQ. The CDR3 contains 16 residues.

V usage is TRBV5-1 and J usage is TRBJ2-1; TCRdb reports TRBD1, a call that lacks DNA to check it against. The CDR3 totals 17 residues. Per germline, CDR1 SGHRS and CDR2 YFSETQ. The chain's CDR3 is CASSSGLRTSSYNEQFF.

V and J are TRBV10-1 and TRBJ2-1. The length of the CDR3 is 13 residues. Germline-derived CDR1 and CDR2 are WNHNN and SYGVQD (reference sequence). The CDR3 loop is CASSETGYNEQFF.

The chain is built from TRBV18 and TRBJ1-5; TCRdb lists TRBD1, though no DNA is available to test this call. The CDR3 extends over 15 amino acids. Germline V gene sequence: CDR1 KGHSH, CDR2 LQKENI. The CDR3 loop is CASSPAGQGGQPQHF.

CDR3 amino acids: CASSELGTVFSYEQYF. The chain links TRBV6-1 to TRBJ2-7; TCRdb outputs TRBD1, but without DNA this stays unchecked. CDR1 is MNHNS, CDR2 SASEGT, per germline. The CDR3 has 16 amino acids.

This chain joins TRBV15 and TRBJ2-1; TCRdb names TRBD1, which stays unverified in the absence of DNA. The CDR3 has 15 amino acids. Germline V CDR1 and CDR2: LNHNV, YYDKDF (reference sequence). CDR3 sequence reads: CATSIRTGVWGEQFF.

The J gene is TRBJ1-4, the V gene TRBV5-1; TCRdb gives TRBD1 as the D gene, but with no DNA this cannot be confirmed. The CDR3 is 14 residues long. Germline-derived CDR1 and CDR2 are SGHRS and YFSETQ. CDR3 region: CASSLGQGHEKLFF.

The chain uses TRBV9 and TRBJ1-1; TCRdb gives TRBD1 as the D gene, but with no DNA this cannot be confirmed. Germline CDR1 reads SGDLS; CDR2 reads YYNGEE. The CDR3 has 13 residues. CDR3 region: CASSPTGTAEAFF.

The chain employs TRBV20-1 and TRBJ1-1; TCRdb gives TRBD1 as the D gene, but with no DNA this cannot be confirmed. The length of the CDR3 is 18 residues. Germline V lookup: CDR1 DFQATT, CDR2 SNEGSKA (reference sequence). The CDR3 spells CSASRLPGTGSIITEAFF.

This chain joins TRBV5-1 and TRBJ2-2; with no DNA, the TCRdb D assignment of TRBD1 cannot be verified. The CDR3 is 13 amino acids. CDR1 and CDR2 from the germline V gene are SGHRS and YFSETQ. The CDR3 sequence: CASSYRGTGELFF.

The rearrangement links TRBV5-1 to TRBJ2-3; the TRBD1 assignment by TCRdb is unverifiable without DNA. Germline assignment: CDR1 SGHRS and CDR2 YFSETQ. The CDR3 has 14 residues. CDR3 in amino acids: CASSSGGPGDTQYF.

The chain combines TRBV2 with TRBJ1-4; TCRdb returns TRBD1, unconfirmable since there is no DNA. This CDR3 comprises 13 residues. Germline values: CDR1 SNHLY, CDR2 FYNNEI. CDR3 protein: CASTGDYNEKLFF. Filled out from reference TRBV2 and TRBJ1-4, the complete variable domain reads EPEVTQTPSHQVTQMGQEVILRCVPISNHLYFYWYRQILGQKVEFLVSFYNNEISEKSEIFDDQFSVERPDGSNFTLKIRSTKLEDSAMYFCASTGDYNEKLFFGSGTQLSVL.